These T cell receptor beta chains were read from a single sample in a study of OX40 agonist ivuxolimab in advanced cancers. The method was immunoSEQ multiplex PCR; TCRdb's version includes in-frame clones alone and lacks a portion of them. Among about 50,000 clones listed, approximately 90% were seen once. Sample: CD4+ or CD8+ T cells sorted from blood, taken in a trial of the OX40 agonist ivuxolimab. The source is an adult with an advanced solid tumor such as melanoma, head and neck, liver or kidney cancer. CDR3s include the opening cysteine and the closing phenylalanine or tryptophan. The D gene is left open where the match is weak. Clone size, where shown, is once, few, many, or a class for clones that have expanded.

v_call	j_call	d_call	clone_size	cdr3_nt	cdr3_aa
TRBV28	TRBJ1-3	TRBD1	NA	TGTGCCAGCATTAAAGAGACAGGGGACTTCTCTGGAAACACCATATATTTT	CASIKETGDFSGNTIYF
TRBV10-3	TRBJ2-5	TRBD1	NA	TGTGCCATCAGTCCATACCTATTCCGGGACAGGAAAGAGACCCAGTACTTC	CAISPYLFRDRKETQYF
TRBV11-3	TRBJ2-3	TRBD2	few	TGTGCCAGCAGCTTAACAACCGGGACTAGCGGTGACACAGATACGCAGTATTTT	CASSLTTGTSGDTDTQYF
TRBV13	TRBJ1-2	NA	once	TGTGCCAGCAGCTTCCCTAACTATGGCTACACCTTC	CASSFPNYGYTF
TRBV25-1	TRBJ2-7	NA	NA	TGTGCCAGCAGTGGTCTCGGCAGGGGCGGCTACGAGCAGTACTTC	CASSGLGRGGYEQYF
TRBV19	TRBJ2-7	NA	NA	TGTGCCAGTAGTGGGGGGTACTACGAGCAGTACTTC	CASSGGYYEQYF
TRBV28	TRBJ2-7	NA	NA	TGTGCCAGCAGTTTGATACGGGGTGGACTCTCCTACGAGCAGTACTTC	CASSLIRGGLSYEQYF
TRBV13	TRBJ2-7	NA	NA	TGTGCCAGCAGCTTACGCAGGGAGGAAGACGAGCAGTACTTC	CASSLRREEDEQYF
TRBV4-2	TRBJ2-3	TRBD2	NA	TGTGCCAGCAGCCAGACTAGCGGCTCAACGGGCACAGATACGCAGTATTTT	CASSQTSGSTGTDTQYF
TRBV27	TRBJ2-7	NA	NA	TGTGCCAGCAGTACACAGAGCTCCTACGAGCAGTACTTC	CASSTQSSYEQYF
TRBV27	TRBJ2-2	NA	NA	TGTGCCAGCGGACTTCGGGGTACGAACACCGGGGAGCTGTTTTTT	CASGLRGTNTGELFF
TRBV19	TRBJ2-1	NA	NA	TGTGCCAGTAGCTGGCCTGGGGCCTACAATGAGCAGTTCTTC	CASSWPGAYNEQFF
TRBV29-1	TRBJ2-5	TRBD2	NA	TGCAGCGTTGAAGACCCAAGGGAGGGGGAGACCCAGTACTTC	CSVEDPREGETQYF
TRBV6-6	TRBJ2-7	TRBD2	NA	TGTGCCAGCAGTTACTCGGGTAGCGGGGGAGCCTACGAGCAGTACTTC	CASSYSGSGGAYEQYF
TRBV11-2	TRBJ2-7	NA	NA	TGTGCCAGCAGCTTAGATAGCCGGTACTCCTACGAGCAGTACTTC	CASSLDSRYSYEQYF
TRBV14	TRBJ2-1	NA	NA	TGTGCCAGCAGCCAAGAGAACAGATACAATGAGCAGTTCTTC	CASSQENRYNEQFF
TRBV11-1	TRBJ2-7	TRBD2	NA	TGTGCCAGCAGCCCGCGGACTAGCGGCTACGAGCAGTACTTC	CASSPRTSGYEQYF
TRBV6-5	TRBJ2-3	NA	NA	TGTGCCAGCAGTCCCCTCTCCGGCACAGATACGCAGTATTTT	CASSPLSGTDTQYF
TRBV4-2	TRBJ2-1	TRBD2	NA	TGTGCCAGCCGAGAGGTTTTAGGGCCTGCGGGGGATGAGCAGTTCTTC	CASREVLGPAGDEQFF
TRBV9	TRBJ2-3	NA	NA	TGTGCCAGCAGCGTAGCGAGTGCCGTCACAGATACGCAGTATTTT	CASSVASAVTDTQYF
TRBV12-5	TRBJ1-5	NA	NA	TGTGCTAGTCCGACCCCCTCGCGGGCTCCCTCCAATCAGCCCCAGCATTTT	CASPTPSRAPSNQPQHF
TRBV5-6	TRBJ1-2	NA	NA	TGTGCCAGCAGCTTGGGGCTAGGGCCGGGAAATGGCTACACCTTC	CASSLGLGPGNGYTF